This TCR beta chain was identified in a study of blood T cell repertoires in COVID-19. Study information: Some COVID-19 samples were acute and others convalescent; all came from the United States, Italy and Spain.

Profiled with immunoSEQ multiplex PCR; TCRdb holds only in-frame clones, not every one. In the table there are approximately 150,000 clones, about 90% of which are singletons. The CDR3 runs 14 residues. Per germline, CDR1 MNHEY and CDR2 SVGAGI. After removal of 4 bases from V and 10 bases from J, the junction contained 4 bases not matched to a gene. The J gene is TRBJ1-6, the V gene TRBV6-5, with 10 positions matching TRBD1. The TCR sequence derives from a human donor with acute COVID-19. The donor label of this sample is uncertain. Sequencing was carried out using PBMCs or T cells enriched from blood (not recorded which). CDR3 in DNA: TGTGCCAGCAGTTCTGGACAGGGGGGCTCACCCCTCCACTTT. Protein sequence: CASSSGQGGSPLHF.